Reported below is one TCR beta chain. Its antigen remains unknown. Trimming removed 4 bases from V and 2 bases from J, with 9 bases in between. Germline CDR1 SGHDT, CDR2 YYEEEE. This CDR3 spans 13 amino acids. The sample originates from a study of vaccination effects on CD4 cells after COVID-19. Regarding the study as a whole: Missing from the study were early post-infection timepoints, and its convalescent patients were few.

Antigen-specific CD4+ T cell clonotypes were called by their expansion after viral peptide-pool culture in ViraFEST. Isolating CD4+ T cells followed approximately ten days of culture. Either the BNT162b2 or mRNA-1273 vaccine was given to participants in two doses. With 7.5 to 10 ug/ml peptides and roughly 9.4 IU/ml IL-2, some 2 million PBMC per well were cultured. It was on days 3 and 7 that half the medium was replaced with IL-2 medium. Clones were sequenced by immunoSEQ multiplex PCR, and TCRdb holds only the in-frame ones, with some missing. The repertoire consists of more than 25,000 clones, with approximately 70% occurring once and the leading ten covering 14%.

The rearrangement joins TRBV5-6 to TRBJ1-2; perhaps TRBD1 as D (6 bases). This material consisted of CD4+ T cells from PBMCs cultured with HCoV-229E spike peptides, taken after COVID-19 vaccination. This receptor was taken from a human donor who received a COVID-19 vaccine. The CDR3: CASSPDRNYGYTF. The CDR3 region has the DNA TGTGCCAGCAGCCCCGACAGGAACTATGGCTACACCTTC.